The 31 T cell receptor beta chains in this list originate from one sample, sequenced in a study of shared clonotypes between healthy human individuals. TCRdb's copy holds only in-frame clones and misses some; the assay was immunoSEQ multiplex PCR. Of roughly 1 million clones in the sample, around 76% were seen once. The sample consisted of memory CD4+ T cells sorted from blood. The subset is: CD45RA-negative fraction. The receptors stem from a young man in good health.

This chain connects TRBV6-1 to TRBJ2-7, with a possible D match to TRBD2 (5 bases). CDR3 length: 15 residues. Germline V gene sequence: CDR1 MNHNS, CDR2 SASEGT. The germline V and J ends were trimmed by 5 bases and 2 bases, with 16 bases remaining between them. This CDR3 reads CASSRENRLAYEQYF. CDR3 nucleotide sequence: TGTGCCAGCAGTAGGGAGAACAGATTAGCCTACGAGCAGTACTTC.

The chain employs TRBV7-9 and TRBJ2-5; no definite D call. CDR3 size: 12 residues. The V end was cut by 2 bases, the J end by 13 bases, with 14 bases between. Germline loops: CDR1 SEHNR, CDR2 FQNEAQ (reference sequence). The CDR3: CASSLPGAPPYF. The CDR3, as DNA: TGTGCCAGCAGCTTACCGGGCGCCCCGCCGTACTTC.

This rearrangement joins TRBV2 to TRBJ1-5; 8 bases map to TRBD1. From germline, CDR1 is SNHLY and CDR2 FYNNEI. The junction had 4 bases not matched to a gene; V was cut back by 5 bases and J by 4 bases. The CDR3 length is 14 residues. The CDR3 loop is CASSQGAGNQPQHF. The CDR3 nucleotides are TGTGCCAGCAGTCAGGGGGCCGGAAATCAGCCCCAGCATTTT.

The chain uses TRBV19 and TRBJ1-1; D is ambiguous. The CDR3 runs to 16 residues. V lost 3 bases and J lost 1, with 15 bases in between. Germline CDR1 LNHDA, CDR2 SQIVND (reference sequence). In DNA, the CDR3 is TGTGCCAGTAGTATCCGATTCCAGGCCCCGAACACTGAAGCTTTCTTT. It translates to CASSIRFQAPNTEAFF.

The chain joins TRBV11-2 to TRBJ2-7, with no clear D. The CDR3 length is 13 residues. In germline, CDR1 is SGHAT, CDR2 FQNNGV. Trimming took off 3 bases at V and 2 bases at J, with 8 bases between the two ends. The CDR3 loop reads CASSLRSAYEQYF. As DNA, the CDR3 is TGTGCCAGCAGCTTGAGGTCGGCCTACGAGCAGTACTTC.

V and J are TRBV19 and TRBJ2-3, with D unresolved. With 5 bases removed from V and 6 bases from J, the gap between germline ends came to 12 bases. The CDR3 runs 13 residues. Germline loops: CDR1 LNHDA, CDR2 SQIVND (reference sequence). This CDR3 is CASSEVAMDTQYF. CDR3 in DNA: TGTGCCAGTAGTGAGGTGGCTATGGATACGCAGTATTTT.

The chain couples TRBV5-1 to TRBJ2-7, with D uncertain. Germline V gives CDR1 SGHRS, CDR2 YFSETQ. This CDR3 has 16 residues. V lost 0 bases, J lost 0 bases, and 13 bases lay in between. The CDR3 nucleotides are TGCGCCAGCAGCTTGGAATTGGCGCGGAACTCCTACGAGCAGTACTTC. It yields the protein CASSLELARNSYEQYF. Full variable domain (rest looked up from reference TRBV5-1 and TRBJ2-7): KAGVTQTPRYLIKTRGQQVTLSCSPISGHRSVSWYQQTPGQGLQFLFEYFSETQRNKGNFPGRFSGRQFSNSRSEMNVSTLELGDSALYLCASSLELARNSYEQYFGPGTRLTVT.

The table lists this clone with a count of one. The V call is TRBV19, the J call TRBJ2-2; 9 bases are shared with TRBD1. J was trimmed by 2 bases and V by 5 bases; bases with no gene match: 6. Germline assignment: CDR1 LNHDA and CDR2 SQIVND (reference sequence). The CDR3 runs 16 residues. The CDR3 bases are TGTGCCAGTAGTGCCCGGACAGGGGTCAACACCGGGGAGCTGTTTTTT. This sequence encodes CASSARTGVNTGELFF. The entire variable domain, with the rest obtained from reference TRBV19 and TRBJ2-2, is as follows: DGGITQSPKYLFRKEGQNVTLSCEQNLNHDAMYWYRQDPGQGLRLIYYSQIVNDFQKGDIAEGYSVSREKKESFPLTVTSAQKNPTAFYLCASSARTGVNTGELFFGEGSRLTVL.

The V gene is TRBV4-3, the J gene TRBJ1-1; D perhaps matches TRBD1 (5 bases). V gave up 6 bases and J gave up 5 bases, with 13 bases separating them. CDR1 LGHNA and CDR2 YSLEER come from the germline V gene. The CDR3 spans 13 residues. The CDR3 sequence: CASRLDRITEAFF. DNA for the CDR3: TGCGCCAGCAGACTTGACAGAATAACTGAAGCTTTCTTT.

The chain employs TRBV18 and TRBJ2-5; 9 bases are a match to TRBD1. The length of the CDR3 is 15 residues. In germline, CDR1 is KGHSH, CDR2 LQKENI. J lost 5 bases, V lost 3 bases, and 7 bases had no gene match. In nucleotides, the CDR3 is TGTGCCAGCTCACCGGACAGGGGCTGGGGTGAGACCCAGTACTTC. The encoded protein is CASSPDRGWGETQYF.

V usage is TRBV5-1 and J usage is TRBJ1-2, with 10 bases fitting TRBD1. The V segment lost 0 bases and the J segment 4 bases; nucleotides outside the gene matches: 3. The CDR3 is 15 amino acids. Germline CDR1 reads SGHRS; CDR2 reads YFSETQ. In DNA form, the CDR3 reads TGCGCCAGCAGCTTGGGTGGACAGGGGGTCTATGGCTACACCTTC. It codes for CASSLGGQGVYGYTF.

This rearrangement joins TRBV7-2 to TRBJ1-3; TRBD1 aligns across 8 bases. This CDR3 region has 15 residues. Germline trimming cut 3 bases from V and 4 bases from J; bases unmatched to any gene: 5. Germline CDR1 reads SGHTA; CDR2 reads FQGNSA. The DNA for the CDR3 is TGTGCCAGCAGCTTGTCAGGGGGCGGCGGAAACACCATATATTTT. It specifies CASSLSGGGGNTIYF.

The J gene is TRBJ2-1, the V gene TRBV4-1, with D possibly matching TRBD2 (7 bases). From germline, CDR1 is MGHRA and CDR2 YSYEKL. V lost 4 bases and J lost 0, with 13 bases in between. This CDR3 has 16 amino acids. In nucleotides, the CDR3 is TGCGCCAGCAGCCCGGGGGGCGGATTCTCCTACAATGAGCAGTTCTTC. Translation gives CASSPGGGFSYNEQFF.

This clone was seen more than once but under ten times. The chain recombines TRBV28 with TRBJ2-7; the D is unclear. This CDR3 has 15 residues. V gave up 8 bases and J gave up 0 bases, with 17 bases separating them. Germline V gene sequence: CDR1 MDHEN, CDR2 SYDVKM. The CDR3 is CASSMAGPSSYEQYF. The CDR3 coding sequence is TGTGCCAGCTCCATGGCAGGCCCAAGCTCCTACGAGCAGTACTTC.

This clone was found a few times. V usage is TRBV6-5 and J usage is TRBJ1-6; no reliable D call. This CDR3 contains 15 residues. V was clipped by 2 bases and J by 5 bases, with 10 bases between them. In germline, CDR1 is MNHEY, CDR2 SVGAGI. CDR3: CASSYERGDNSPLHF. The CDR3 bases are TGTGCCAGCAGTTACGAGCGTGGCGATAATTCACCCCTCCACTTT.

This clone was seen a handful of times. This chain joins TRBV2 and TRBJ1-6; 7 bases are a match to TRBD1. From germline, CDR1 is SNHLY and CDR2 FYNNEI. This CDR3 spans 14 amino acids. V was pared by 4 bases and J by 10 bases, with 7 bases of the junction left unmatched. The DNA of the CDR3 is TGTGCCAGCAGTGTAAACAGGGGAGGATCACCCCTCCACTTT. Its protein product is CASSVNRGGSPLHF.

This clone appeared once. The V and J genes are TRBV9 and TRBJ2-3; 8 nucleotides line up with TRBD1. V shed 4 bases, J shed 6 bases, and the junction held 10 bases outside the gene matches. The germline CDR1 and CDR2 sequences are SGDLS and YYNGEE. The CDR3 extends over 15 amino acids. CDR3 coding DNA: TGTGCCAGCAGCCCCCGGACAGGGATTTTGGATACGCAGTATTTT. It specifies CASSPRTGILDTQYF.

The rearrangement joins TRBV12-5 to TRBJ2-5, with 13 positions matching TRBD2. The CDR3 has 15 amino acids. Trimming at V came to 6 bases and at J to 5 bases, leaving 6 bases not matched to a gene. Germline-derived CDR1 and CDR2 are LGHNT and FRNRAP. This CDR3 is CASGSGLAGAETQYF. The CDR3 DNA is TGTGCTAGTGGATCCGGACTAGCGGGAGCGGAGACCCAGTACTTC.

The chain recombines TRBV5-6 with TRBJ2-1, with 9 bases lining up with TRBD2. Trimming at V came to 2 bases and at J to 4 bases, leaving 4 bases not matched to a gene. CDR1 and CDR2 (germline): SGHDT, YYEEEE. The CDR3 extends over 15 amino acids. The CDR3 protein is CASSLSTSGYNEQFF. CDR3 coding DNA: TGTGCCAGCAGCTTATCGACTAGCGGATACAATGAGCAGTTCTTC.

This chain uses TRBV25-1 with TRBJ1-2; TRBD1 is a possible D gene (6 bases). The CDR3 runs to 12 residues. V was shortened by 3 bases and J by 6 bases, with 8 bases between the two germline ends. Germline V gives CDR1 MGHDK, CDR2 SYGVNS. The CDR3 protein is CASSEGANGYTF. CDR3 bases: TGTGCCAGCAGTGAGGGGGCCAATGGCTACACCTTC.

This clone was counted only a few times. CDR3 nucleotides: TGTGCCAGCAGTGGACGACAGGGTGGCACTGAAGCTTTCTTT. Encoded protein: CASSGRQGGTEAFF. The V call is TRBV6-1, the J call TRBJ1-1, with 7 positions matching TRBD1. Losses at the gene ends were 4 bases for V and 4 bases for J; bases not matched to a gene: 6. The CDR3 is 14 residues long. Per the germline V gene, CDR1 is MNHNS and CDR2 is SASEGT.

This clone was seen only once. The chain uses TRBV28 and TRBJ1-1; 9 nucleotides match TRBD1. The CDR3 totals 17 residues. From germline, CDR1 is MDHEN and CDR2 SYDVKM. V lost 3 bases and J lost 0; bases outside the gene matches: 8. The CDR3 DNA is TGTGCCAGCAGTTTGCCCGGGACAGGGAACATGAACACTGAAGCTTTCTTT. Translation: CASSLPGTGNMNTEAFF.

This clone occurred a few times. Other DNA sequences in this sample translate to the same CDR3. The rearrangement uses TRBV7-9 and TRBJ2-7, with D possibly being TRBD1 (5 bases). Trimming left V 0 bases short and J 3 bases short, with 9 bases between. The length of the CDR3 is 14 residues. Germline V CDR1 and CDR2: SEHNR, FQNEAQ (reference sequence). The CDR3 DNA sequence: TGTGCCAGCAGCTTAGCCGGCCAGGGCTACGAGCAGTACTTC. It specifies CASSLAGQGYEQYF.

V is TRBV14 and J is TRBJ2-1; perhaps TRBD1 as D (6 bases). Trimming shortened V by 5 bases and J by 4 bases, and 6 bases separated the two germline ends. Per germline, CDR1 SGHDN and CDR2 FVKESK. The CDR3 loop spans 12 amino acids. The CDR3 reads CASSTGYNEQFF. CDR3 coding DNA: TGTGCCAGCAGCACAGGGTACAATGAGCAGTTCTTC.

CDR3 sequence (DNA): TGTGCCAGCAGCTCCATGGAGCGGGGGAGGATAGATACGCAGTATTTT. This translates into CASSSMERGRIDTQYF. The chain employs TRBV5-4 and TRBJ2-3; 8 bases are a match to TRBD2. This CDR3 comprises 16 residues. Germline loops: CDR1 SGHNT, CDR2 YYREEE (reference sequence). The J segment lost 5 bases and the V segment lost 3 bases, leaving 11 bases of the junction unmatched.

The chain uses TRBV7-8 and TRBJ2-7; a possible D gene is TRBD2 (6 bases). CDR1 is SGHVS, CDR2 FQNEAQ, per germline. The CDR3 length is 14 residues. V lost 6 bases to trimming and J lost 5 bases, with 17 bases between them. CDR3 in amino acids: CASRYSAGTDEQYF. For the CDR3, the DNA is TGTGCCAGCAGATATAGCGCGGGGACCGACGAGCAGTACTTC.

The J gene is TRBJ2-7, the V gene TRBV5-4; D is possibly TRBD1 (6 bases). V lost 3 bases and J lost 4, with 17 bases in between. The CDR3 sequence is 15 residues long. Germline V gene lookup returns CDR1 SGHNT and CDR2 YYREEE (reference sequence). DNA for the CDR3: TGTGCCAGCAGCTCCCTGGCCAGGGGAGCTTACGAGCAGTACTTC. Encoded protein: CASSSLARGAYEQYF.

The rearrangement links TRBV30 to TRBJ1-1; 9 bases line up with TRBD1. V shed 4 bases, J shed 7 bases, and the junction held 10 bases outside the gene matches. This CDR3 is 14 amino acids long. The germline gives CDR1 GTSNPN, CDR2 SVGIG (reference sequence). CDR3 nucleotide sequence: TGTGCCTGGACCGGGACAGGGCAAACACTTGAAGCTTTCTTT. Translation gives CAWTGTGQTLEAFF.

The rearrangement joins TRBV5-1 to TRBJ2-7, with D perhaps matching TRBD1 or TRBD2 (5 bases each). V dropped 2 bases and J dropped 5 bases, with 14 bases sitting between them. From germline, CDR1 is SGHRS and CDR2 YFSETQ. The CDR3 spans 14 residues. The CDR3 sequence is CASSFTEGPDEQYF. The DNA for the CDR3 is TGCGCCAGCAGCTTCACAGAGGGGCCCGACGAGCAGTACTTC. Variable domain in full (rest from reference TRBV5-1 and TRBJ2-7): KAGVTQTPRYLIKTRGQQVTLSCSPISGHRSVSWYQQTPGQGLQFLFEYFSETQRNKGNFPGRFSGRQFSNSRSEMNVSTLELGDSALYLCASSFTEGPDEQYFGPGTRLTVT.

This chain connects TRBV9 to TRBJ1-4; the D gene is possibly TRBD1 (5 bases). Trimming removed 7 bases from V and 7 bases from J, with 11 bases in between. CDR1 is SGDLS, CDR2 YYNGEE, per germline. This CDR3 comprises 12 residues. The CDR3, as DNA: TGTGCCAGCGGATCAGGGACTGAAAAACTGTTTTTT. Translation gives CASGSGTEKLFF.

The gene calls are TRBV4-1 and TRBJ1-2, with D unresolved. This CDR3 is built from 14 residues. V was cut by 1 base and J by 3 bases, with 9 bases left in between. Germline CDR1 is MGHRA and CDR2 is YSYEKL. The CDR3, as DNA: TGCGCCAGCAGCCAAGTAGGGCGTGACTATGGCTACACCTTC. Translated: CASSQVGRDYGYTF.